This T cell receptor beta chain was retrieved from a study of tumour-infiltrating T cells in Burkitt lymphoma. Looking at the study overall: Patients covered every epidemiological subtype of Burkitt lymphoma. Survival, overall and progression-free, tracked with productive clonality.

Notes on the study in general: Public clonotypes, several, appeared across numerous Burkitt lymphoma patients.

Sequencing was performed with immunoSEQ multiplex PCR; in TCRdb, only in-frame clones are kept and a portion is missing. The sample lists tens of thousands of clones, less than 40% occurring once. This clone was observed a handful of times. Its antigen is still unknown. Germline CDR1 LGHNA, CDR2 YNFKEQ. Trimming removed 0 bases at V and 4 bases at J, with 14 bases between. The CDR3 has 16 amino acids. The rearrangement joins TRBV4-2 to TRBJ2-3; possibly TRBD2 for D (6 bases). The sequence derives from a human donor with Burkitt lymphoma. Specimen: tumor tissue. The CDR3 region has the DNA TGTGCCAGCAGCCAAGAGGTGGGGGGAAGTGCAGATACGCAGTATTTT. It is translated as CASSQEVGGSADTQYF.